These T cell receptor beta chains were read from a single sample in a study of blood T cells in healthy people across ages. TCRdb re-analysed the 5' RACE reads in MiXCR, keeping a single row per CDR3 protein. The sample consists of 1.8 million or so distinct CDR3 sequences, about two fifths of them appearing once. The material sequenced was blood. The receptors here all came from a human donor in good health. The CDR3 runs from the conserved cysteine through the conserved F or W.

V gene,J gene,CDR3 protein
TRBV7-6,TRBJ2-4,CASSYGTGNDIQYF
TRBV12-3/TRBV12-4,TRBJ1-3,CATLRVSGNTIYF
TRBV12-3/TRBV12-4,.,CASSRWTGAAFEQYF
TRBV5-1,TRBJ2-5,CASSSVGSETQYF
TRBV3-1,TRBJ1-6,CASRVGSIALHF
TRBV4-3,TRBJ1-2,CASSQEGEAGLYGYTF
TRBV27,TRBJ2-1,CASSTQQGEQFF
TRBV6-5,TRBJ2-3,CASSRTPGADTQYF
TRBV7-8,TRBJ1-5,CASSLAERGNQPQHF
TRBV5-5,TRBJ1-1,CASSLTHYTEAFF
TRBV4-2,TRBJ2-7,CASSQVLQGRSSYEQYF
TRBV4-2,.,CVSSQGTVNQETQYF
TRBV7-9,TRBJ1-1,CASGSQGNTEAFF
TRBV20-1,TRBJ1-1,CSASRFRGGEAFF
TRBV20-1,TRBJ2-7,CSTDGTDSYEQYF
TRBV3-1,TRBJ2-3,CASSPPVGLAGVDTQYF
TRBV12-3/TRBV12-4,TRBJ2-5,CASSSGIRAQYF
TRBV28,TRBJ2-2,CASSKPGLAGSTNTGELFF
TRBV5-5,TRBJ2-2,CASSSIGGGSNTGELFF
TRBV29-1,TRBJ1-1,CSVLQAMNTEAFF
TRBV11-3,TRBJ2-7,CASSLEGFRPYEQYF
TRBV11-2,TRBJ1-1,CASSLSGGSEAFF
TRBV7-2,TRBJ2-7,CASSLLGVSYEQYF
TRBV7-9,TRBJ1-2,CASSLVGIGYTF
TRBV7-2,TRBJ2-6,CASSPNGANVLTF
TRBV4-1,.,CASSQVSGGSYYEQYF
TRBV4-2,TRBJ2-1,CASSPRSAGADNEQFF
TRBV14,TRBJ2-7,CASSQGPLYEQYF
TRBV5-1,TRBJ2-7,CASSSTGPNEQYF
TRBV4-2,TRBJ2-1,CASSHPLAGAEQFF
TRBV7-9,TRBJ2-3,CASIRTGGRTDTQYF
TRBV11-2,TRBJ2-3,CASKKFGGRTDTQYF
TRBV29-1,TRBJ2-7,CSVELQGEWKYEQYF
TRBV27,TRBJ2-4,CASSFLPGDERYF
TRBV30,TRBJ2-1,CAWSAGENEQFF
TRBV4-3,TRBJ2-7,CASSPLTGESYEQYF
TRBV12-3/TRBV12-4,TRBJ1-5,CASSFRGNSNQPQHF
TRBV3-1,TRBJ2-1,CASSLSPGQGPYNEQFF
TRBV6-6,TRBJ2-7,CASSYTASLEGYEQYF
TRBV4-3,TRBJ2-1,CASSQWIGDRRANEQFF
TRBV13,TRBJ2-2,CASSSGLAGTGELFF
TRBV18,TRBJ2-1,CASSPQTSGGYNEQFF
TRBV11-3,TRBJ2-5,CASSLKHGTGGPLETQYF
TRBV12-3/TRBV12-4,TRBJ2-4,CASLLTGTRNIQYF
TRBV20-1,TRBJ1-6,CSARIQGGSSPLHF
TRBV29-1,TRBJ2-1,CSVEVGQGGTDEQFF